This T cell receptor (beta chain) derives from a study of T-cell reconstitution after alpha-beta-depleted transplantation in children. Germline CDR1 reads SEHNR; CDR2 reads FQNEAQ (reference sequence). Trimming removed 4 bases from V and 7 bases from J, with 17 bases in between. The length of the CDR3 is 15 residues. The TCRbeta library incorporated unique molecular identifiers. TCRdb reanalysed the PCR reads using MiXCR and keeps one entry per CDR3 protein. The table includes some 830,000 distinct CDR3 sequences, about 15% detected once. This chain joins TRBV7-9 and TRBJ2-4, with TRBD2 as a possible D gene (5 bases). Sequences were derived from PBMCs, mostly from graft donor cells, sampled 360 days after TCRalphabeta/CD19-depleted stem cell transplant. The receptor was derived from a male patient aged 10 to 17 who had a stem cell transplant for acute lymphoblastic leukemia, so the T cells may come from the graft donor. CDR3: CASSSFGVAGNIQYF. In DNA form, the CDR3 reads TGTGCCAGCAGCTCTTTCGGGGTAGCTGGTAACATTCAGTACTTC.